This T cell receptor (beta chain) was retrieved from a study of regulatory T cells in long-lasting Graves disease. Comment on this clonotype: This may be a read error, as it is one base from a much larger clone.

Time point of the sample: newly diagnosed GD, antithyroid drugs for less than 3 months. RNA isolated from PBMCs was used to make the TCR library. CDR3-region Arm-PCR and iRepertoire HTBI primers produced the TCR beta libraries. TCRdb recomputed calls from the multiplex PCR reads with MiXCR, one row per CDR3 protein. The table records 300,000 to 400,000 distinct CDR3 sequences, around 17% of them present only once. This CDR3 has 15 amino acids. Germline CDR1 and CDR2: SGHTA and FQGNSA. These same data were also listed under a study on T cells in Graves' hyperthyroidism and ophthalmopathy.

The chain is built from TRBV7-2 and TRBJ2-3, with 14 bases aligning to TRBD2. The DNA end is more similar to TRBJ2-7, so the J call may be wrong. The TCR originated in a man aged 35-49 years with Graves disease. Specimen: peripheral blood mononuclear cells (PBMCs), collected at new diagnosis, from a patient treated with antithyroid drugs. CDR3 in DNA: TGTGCCAGCAGCCGACTAGCGGGGGGGCCGGGTGAGCAGTACTTC. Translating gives CASSRLAGGPGEQYF.